Following are 32 T cell receptor beta chains from one sample sequenced in a study of OX40 agonist ivuxolimab in advanced cancers. Sequencing used immunoSEQ multiplex PCR; TCRdb keeps in-frame clones, though not all of them. The repertoire holds more than 35,000 clones, with 78% as singletons. Sample: CD4+ or CD8+ T cells sorted from blood, taken in a trial of the OX40 agonist ivuxolimab. All receptors come from an adult with an advanced solid tumor such as melanoma, head and neck, liver or kidney cancer.

The V call is TRBV19, the J call TRBJ2-1, with D perhaps being TRBD1 or TRBD2 (5 bases each). The CDR3 has 14 residues. CDR1 is LNHDA and CDR2 is SQIVND in the germline V gene (reference sequence). Trimming removed 3 bases from V and 0 bases from J, with 6 bases in between. The DNA of the CDR3 is TGTGCCAGTAGTATGAGGGGCTCCTACAATGAGCAGTTCTTC. This translates into CASSMRGSYNEQFF.

This clone was seen only a few times. This sequence joins TRBV19 and TRBJ2-3; 9 positions agree with TRBD2. Looked up from germline, CDR1 is LNHDA and CDR2 is SQIVND (reference sequence). The V gene end was trimmed by 5 bases and the J gene end by 1 base; junction bases not matched to a gene: 4. The CDR3 extends over 15 amino acids. This CDR3 reads CASSASGGRTDTQYF. The CDR3 DNA sequence: TGTGCCAGTAGTGCCAGCGGGGGGCGCACAGATACGCAGTATTTT.

The chain combines TRBV6-1 with TRBJ2-1; 10 bases line up with TRBD2. Trimming at V came to 3 bases and at J to 0 bases, leaving 5 bases not matched to a gene. CDR1 and CDR2 (germline): MNHNS, SASEGT. This CDR3 spans 17 amino acids. CDR3: CASSELAGVSSYNEQFF. The CDR3 bases are TGTGCCAGCAGTGAGCTAGCGGGGGTTAGCTCCTACAATGAGCAGTTCTTC.

Worth noting for this clone: Additional DNA sequences in this sample encode the identical CDR3. The chain links TRBV2 to TRBJ1-1; D might be TRBD1 (6 bases). CDR1 SNHLY and CDR2 FYNNEI come from the germline V gene. Trimming left V 6 bases short and J 0 bases short, with 11 bases between. The CDR3 sequence is 14 residues long. CDR3 DNA sequence: TGTGCCAGCAGCCCCGGACAGTTGAACACTGAAGCTTTCTTT. Its protein is CASSPGQLNTEAFF.

This rearrangement joins TRBV29-1 to TRBJ1-2, with 8 bases that match TRBD1. After removal of 4 bases from V and 2 bases from J, the junction contained 9 bases not matched to a gene. The germline V gene has CDR1 SQVTM and CDR2 ANQGSEA. This CDR3 has 15 residues. The CDR3 sequence is CSVVYRTGTNYGYTF. The DNA for the CDR3 is TGCAGCGTTGTATACCGGACAGGGACCAACTATGGCTACACCTTC.

The J gene is TRBJ1-5, the V gene TRBV6-5; D remains unclear. The CDR3 length is 15 residues. Germline V gives CDR1 MNHEY, CDR2 SVGAGI. The V gene lost 0 bases and the J gene lost 3 bases, with 9 bases spanning the gap. The CDR3 coding sequence is TGTGCCAGCAGTTACTCGAGTAACCTCAATCAGCCCCAGCATTTT. This codes for CASSYSSNLNQPQHF.

V and J are TRBV28 and TRBJ1-2; no clear D gene. The CDR3 runs 13 residues. Trimming took 3 bases from V and 5 from J, leaving 10 bases between them. The germline CDR1 and CDR2 sequences are MDHEN and SYDVKM. CDR3: CASSLEVRYGYTF. CDR3 in DNA: TGTGCCAGCAGTTTGGAGGTTAGGTATGGCTACACCTTC.

The V call is TRBV15, the J call TRBJ1-4, with unresolved D. In germline, CDR1 is LNHNV, CDR2 YYDKDF (reference sequence). The V end lost 0 bases, the J end lost 8 bases, and 4 bases lay between the germline ends. This CDR3 has 12 amino acids. The CDR3 sequence: CATSRDREKLFF. As DNA, the CDR3 is TGTGCCACCAGCAGAGATCGGGAAAAACTGTTTTTT.

The chain joins TRBV2 to TRBJ2-7; possible D gene TRBD1, 5 bases. Germline assignment: CDR1 SNHLY and CDR2 FYNNEI. The V end lost 1 base, the J end lost 2 bases, and 6 bases lay between the germline ends. The CDR3 covers 13 residues. In DNA form, the CDR3 reads TGTGCCAGCAGTGAAGTAGGGGCCTACGAGCAGTACTTC. It codes for CASSEVGAYEQYF.

The chain is built from TRBV6-1 and TRBJ1-1; D not certain. V lost 1 base, J lost 5 bases, and 20 bases lay in between. Germline V gene data show CDR1 as MNHNS and CDR2 as SASEGT. The CDR3 is made up of 17 amino acids. The CDR3 nucleotides read TGTGCCAGCAGTGAAGTACCCCTCCCCCCCTTGTCAACTGAAGCTTTCTTT. This sequence encodes CASSEVPLPPLSTEAFF.

This chain joins TRBV12-2 and TRBJ2-7; the DNA was not compared with TRBD2, the D call given in the table. TRBV12-2 counts as a pseudogene. The CDR3 runs 15 residues. The CDR3 spells CASRLAQIAVPEQYF. The CDR3 nucleotides are TGTGCAAGTCGCTTAGCGCAGATAGCGGTCCCCGAGCAGTACTTC.

The chain combines TRBV15 with TRBJ2-1; TRBD2 matches at 9 bases. The germline V gene has CDR1 LNHNV and CDR2 YYDKDF (reference sequence). The CDR3 extends over 17 amino acids. With V trimmed by 0 bases and J by 7 bases, 10 bases remained unmatched. The CDR3 DNA sequence: TGTGCCACCAGCAGAGATCTGAGGGCTAGCGGGAATAATGAGCAGTTCTTC. It encodes CATSRDLRASGNNEQFF.

The table lists this clone with a few counts. CDR3 coding DNA: TGTGCCAGCAGTTACTCCAGGGGGCATTCACCCCTCCACTTT. This sequence encodes CASSYSRGHSPLHF. The chain carries TRBV6-5 and TRBJ1-6; TRBD1 matches at 8 bases. This CDR3 has 14 residues. The germline V gene has CDR1 MNHEY and CDR2 SVGAGI. The V segment lost 0 bases and the J segment 8 bases; nucleotides outside the gene matches: 0.

V usage is TRBV15 and J usage is TRBJ2-7; weak D call: TRBD1 (8 bases). The CDR3 length is 13 residues. Trimming shortened V by 8 bases and J by 2 bases, and 13 bases separated the two germline ends. Germline lookup yields CDR1 LNHNV and CDR2 YYDKDF (reference sequence). As DNA, the CDR3 is TGTGCCACCTCACAGGGGGGGACCTACGAGCAGTACTTC. Translated, it gives CATSQGGTYEQYF.

This chain uses TRBV19 with TRBJ1-1, with D unresolved. Germline CDR1 is LNHDA and CDR2 is SQIVND (reference sequence). Trimming cost V 3 bases and J 0 bases, with 8 bases left between them. The length of the CDR3 is 14 residues. This CDR3 reads CASSMGSLNTEAFF. DNA of the CDR3: TGTGCCAGTAGTATGGGCTCATTGAACACTGAAGCTTTCTTT.

Only a few counts were recorded for this clone. This rearrangement joins TRBV11-2 to TRBJ2-2; 14 bases are a match to TRBD2. Germline V CDR1 and CDR2: SGHAT, FQNNGV. CDR3 size: 17 residues. V lost 5 bases and J lost 4; bases outside the gene matches: 6. CDR3 amino acids: CASSRLAGGRGTGELFF. The DNA of the CDR3 is TGTGCCAGCAGCAGACTAGCGGGGGGGCGCGGCACCGGGGAGCTGTTTTTT.

The chain recombines TRBV11-2 with TRBJ1-4; a weak D match, TRBD1 (6 bases). The germline CDR1 and CDR2 sequences are SGHAT and FQNNGV. The CDR3 is made up of 13 amino acids. With 5 bases removed from V and 8 bases from J, the gap between germline ends came to 12 bases. DNA of the CDR3: TGTGCCAGCAGCGACACAGGGACCGAAAAACTGTTTTTT. Its protein is CASSDTGTEKLFF. Using reference TRBV11-2 and TRBJ1-4 for the parts outside the CDR3, the full variable domain is EAGVAQSPRYKIIEKRQSVAFWCNPISGHATLYWYQQILGQGPKLLIQFQNNGVVDDSQLPKDRFSAERLKGVDSTLKIQPAKLEDSAVYLCASSDTGTEKLFFGSGTQLSVL.

The chain combines TRBV30 with TRBJ2-1; D is uncertain. The CDR3 spans 15 residues. Looked up from germline, CDR1 is GTSNPN and CDR2 is SVGIG (reference sequence). The V end was cut by 0 bases, the J end by 5 bases, with 14 bases between. CDR3 sequence (DNA): TGTGCCTGGAGTGTAGATTCGGCGAGTAACAATGAGCAGTTCTTC. The encoded protein is CAWSVDSASNNEQFF.

This clone came up once. The CDR3 region is CASSLEGQNEKLFF. The CDR3 DNA reads TGCGCCAGCAGCTTGGAGGGACAGAATGAAAAACTGTTTTTT. The chain joins TRBV5-1 to TRBJ1-4, with TRBD1 matching over 7 bases. Germline CDR1 and CDR2: SGHRS and YFSETQ. V gave up 0 bases and J gave up 5 bases; unmatched junction bases: 1. The CDR3 runs 14 residues.

The rearrangement uses TRBV21-1 and TRBJ2-7. TRBV21-1 is reported as a pseudogene. This CDR3 is 11 amino acids long. CDR3 sequence: CASSNSYEQYF. CDR3 bases: TGTGCCAGCAGCAACTCCTACGAGCAGTACTTC.

The chain joins TRBV11-2 to TRBJ2-7, with 8 bases matching TRBD1. V was pared by 2 bases and J by 5 bases, with 5 bases of the junction left unmatched. In germline, CDR1 is SGHAT, CDR2 FQNNGV. The CDR3 sequence is 14 residues long. In nucleotides, the CDR3 is TGTGCCAGCAGCTTAAGGCAGGGGGCTGACGAGCAGTACTTC. Encoded protein: CASSLRQGADEQYF.

J is TRBJ1-5 and V is TRBV28, with a possible D match to TRBD1 (5 bases). CDR1 MDHEN and CDR2 SYDVKM come from the germline V gene. V gave up 2 bases and J gave up 2 bases, with 16 bases separating them. The CDR3 extends over 17 amino acids. In DNA, the CDR3 is TGTGCCAGCAGTTTAGGGGGTGCGGGCTGGGGCAATCAGCCCCAGCATTTT. It yields the protein CASSLGGAGWGNQPQHF. The variable domain in full, completed from reference TRBV28 and TRBJ1-5, reads DVKVTQSSRYLVKRTGEKVFLECVQDMDHENMFWYRQDPGLGLRLIYFSYDVKMKEKGDIPEGYSVSREKKERFSLILESASTNQTSMYLCASSLGGAGWGNQPQHFGDGTRLSIL.

There are a few counts of this clone. The chain recombines TRBV6-5 with TRBJ1-1; D is unresolved. Trimming left V 2 bases short and J 0 bases short, with 13 bases between. The CDR3 is 16 residues long. From germline, CDR1 is MNHEY and CDR2 SVGAGI. The DNA of the CDR3 is TGTGCCAGCAGTTACGAACTACAGTCCATGAACACTGAAGCTTTCTTT. It is translated as CASSYELQSMNTEAFF.

The chain has TRBV6-5 and TRBJ2-7, with D unclear. The CDR3 consists of 16 residues. Trimming took 2 bases from V and 5 from J, leaving 19 bases between them. In germline, CDR1 is MNHEY, CDR2 SVGAGI. This chain's CDR3 is CASSYGLAVGNHEQYF. As DNA, the CDR3 is TGTGCCAGCAGTTACGGGTTGGCAGTCGGCAACCACGAGCAGTACTTC.

The V gene is TRBV6-1, the J gene TRBJ1-3; no clear D. The CDR3 has 18 residues. Germline-derived CDR1 and CDR2 are MNHNS and SASEGT. V was pared by 4 bases and J by 0 bases, with 19 bases between. The CDR3 loop reads CASSAYGPTPLSGNTIYF. The DNA for the CDR3 is TGTGCCAGCAGTGCATATGGCCCTACCCCGCTCTCTGGAAACACCATATATTTT.

The gene calls are TRBV7-9 and TRBJ1-1, with D unclear. V lost 0 bases to trimming and J lost 6 bases, with 17 bases between them. The CDR3 loop spans 16 amino acids. The germline V gene has CDR1 SEHNR and CDR2 FQNEAQ (reference sequence). The CDR3 coding sequence is TGTGCCAGCAGCTTAGCCCCCGGACGGTGGAGAGCTGAAGCTTTCTTT. It codes for CASSLAPGRWRAEAFF. The full variable domain, rest sourced from reference TRBV7-9 and TRBJ1-1, is DTGVSQNPRHKITKRGQNVTFRCDPISEHNRLYWYRQTLGQGPEFLTYFQNEAQLEKSRLLSDRFSAERPKGSFSTLEIQRTEQGDSAMYLCASSLAPGRWRAEAFFGQGTRLTVV.

The V and J genes are TRBV18 and TRBJ1-3; possible D gene TRBD1, 5 bases. Germline V gene sequence: CDR1 KGHSH, CDR2 LQKENI. V lost 0 bases, J lost 8 bases, and 11 bases lay in between. This CDR3 is built from 14 residues. The CDR3 protein is CASSPPTRVDTIYF. The CDR3 DNA is TGTGCCAGCTCACCACCAACCAGGGTGGACACCATATATTTT.

In this sample, this clone turned up a few times. The V gene is TRBV7-8, the J gene TRBJ2-5, with 7 bases that match TRBD2. The CDR3 contains 15 residues. The V and J ends lost 5 bases and 0 bases, in that order; junction bases with no gene match: 6. In germline, CDR1 is SGHVS, CDR2 FQNEAQ. The DNA of the CDR3 is TGTGCCAGCAGCACCCGGGACTACCACCAAGAGACCCAGTACTTC. Its protein product is CASSTRDYHQETQYF. The variable domain in full, completed from reference TRBV7-8 and TRBJ2-5, reads GAGVSQSPRYKVAKRGQDVALRCDPISGHVSLFWYQQALGQGPEFLTYFQNEAQLDKSGLPSDRFFAERPEGSVSTLKIQRTQQEDSAVYLCASSTRDYHQETQYFGPGTRLLVL.

This clone came up once. The J gene is TRBJ2-1, the V gene TRBV7-3, with 11 bases fitting TRBD2. Looked up from germline, CDR1 is SGHTA and CDR2 is FQGTGA. V lost 5 bases to trimming and J lost 7 bases; unmatched junction nucleotides: 7. CDR3 length equals 15 residues. CDR3 DNA sequence: TGTGCCAGCAGCGTACTAGCGGGAGAGGCGAATGAGCAGTTCTTC. It encodes CASSVLAGEANEQFF.

The chain combines TRBV14 with TRBJ2-1; tentatively, D is TRBD2 (5 bases). Trimming shortened V by 4 bases and J by 2 bases, and 12 bases separated the two germline ends. Germline CDR1 and CDR2: SGHDN and FVKESK. The CDR3 runs 15 residues. CDR3 nucleotide sequence: TGTGCCAGCAGCCCCATTGCCGGGACCTACAATGAGCAGTTCTTC. Protein: CASSPIAGTYNEQFF. The variable domain in full, with the rest retrieved from reference TRBV14 and TRBJ2-1, is EAGVTQFPSHSVIEKGQTVTLRCDPISGHDNLYWYRRVMGKEIKFLLHFVKESKQDESGMPNNRFLAERTGGTYSTLKVQPAELEDSGVYFCASSPIAGTYNEQFFGPGTRLTVL.

This clone occurred a few times. The chain recombines TRBV2 with TRBJ2-7; 7 bases agree with TRBD1. This CDR3 has 12 amino acids. Germline loops: CDR1 SNHLY, CDR2 FYNNEI. J gave up 3 bases and V 4 bases, and 0 bases lay outside the gene matches. The CDR3 sequence: CASSGQGYEQYF. Here the CDR3 DNA reads TGTGCCAGCAGTGGACAGGGCTACGAGCAGTACTTC.

J is TRBJ2-1 and V is TRBV11-2; D is perhaps TRBD2 (6 bases). The germline V gene encodes CDR1 SGHAT and CDR2 FQNNGV. The V end lost 0 bases, the J end lost 10 bases, and 13 bases lay between the germline ends. There are 14 residues in the CDR3. CDR3 amino acids: CASSLDRSGREQFF. The CDR3 region has the DNA TGTGCCAGCAGCTTAGACCGTAGCGGAAGGGAGCAGTTCTTC.